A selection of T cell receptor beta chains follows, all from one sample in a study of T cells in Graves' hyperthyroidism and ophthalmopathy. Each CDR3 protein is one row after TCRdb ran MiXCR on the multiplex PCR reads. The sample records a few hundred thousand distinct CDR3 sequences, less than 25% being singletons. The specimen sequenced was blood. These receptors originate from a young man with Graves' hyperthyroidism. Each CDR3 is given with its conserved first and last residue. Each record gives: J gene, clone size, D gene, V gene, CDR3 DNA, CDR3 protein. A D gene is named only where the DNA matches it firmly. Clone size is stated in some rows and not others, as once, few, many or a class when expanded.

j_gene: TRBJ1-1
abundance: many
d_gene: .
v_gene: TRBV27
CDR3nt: TGTGCCAGCAGTACCTACCGCTACACTGAAGCTTTCTTT
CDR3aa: CASSTYRYTEAFF

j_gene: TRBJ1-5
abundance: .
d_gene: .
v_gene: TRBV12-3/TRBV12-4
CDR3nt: TGTGCCAGCAGTCCTTCGGGAGGGGATCCCTTTTGGCCCCAGCATTTT
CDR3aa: CASSPSGGDPFWPQHF

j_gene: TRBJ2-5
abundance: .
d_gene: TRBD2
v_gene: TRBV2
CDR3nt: TGTGCCAGCAGACTCAGCGGGGCCCAAGAGACCCAGTACTTC
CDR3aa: CASRLSGAQETQYF

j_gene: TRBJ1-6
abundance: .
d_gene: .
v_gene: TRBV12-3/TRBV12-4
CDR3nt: TGTGCCAGCAGTTTAGGGACAGAGAATTCACCCCTCCACTTT
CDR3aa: CASSLGTENSPLHF

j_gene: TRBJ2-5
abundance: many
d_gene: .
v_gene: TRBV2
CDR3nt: TGTGCCAGCAGTGAACTCGGCAGAACGTCTTCAGAGACCCAGTACTTC
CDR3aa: CASSELGRTSSETQYF

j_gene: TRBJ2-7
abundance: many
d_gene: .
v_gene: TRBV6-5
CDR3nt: TGTGCCAGCAGTTACTGGATGGATGAGGGGGAGGCGCAGTACTTC
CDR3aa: CASSYWMDEGEAQYF

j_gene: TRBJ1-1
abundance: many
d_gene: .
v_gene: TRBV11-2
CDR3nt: TGTGCCAGCAGCTTAGGTATGGCAGGATTACCTGAAGCTTTCTTT
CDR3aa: CASSLGMAGLPEAFF

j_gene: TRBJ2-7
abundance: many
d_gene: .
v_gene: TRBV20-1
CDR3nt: TGCAGTTATAGACAGAACTCCTACGAGCAGTACTTC
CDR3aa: CSYRQNSYEQYF

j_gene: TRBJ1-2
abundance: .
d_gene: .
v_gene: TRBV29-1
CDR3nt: TGCAGCGTTAAGCCAGGGCCAGCTAACTATGGCTACACCTTC
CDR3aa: CSVKPGPANYGYTF

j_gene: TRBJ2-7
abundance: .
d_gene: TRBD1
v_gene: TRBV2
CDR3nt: TGTGCCAGCAGTGGAACGGGACAGGGCTCCTACGAGCAGTACTTC
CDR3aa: CASSGTGQGSYEQYF

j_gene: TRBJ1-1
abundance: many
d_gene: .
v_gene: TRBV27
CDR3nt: TGTGCCAGCAGTTTATTGGGAAGGGGCACTGAAGCTTTCTTT
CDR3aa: CASSLLGRGTEAFF

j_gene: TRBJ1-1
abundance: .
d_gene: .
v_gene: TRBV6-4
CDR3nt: TGTGCCAGCAGAACAGGGTTCGCTGAAGCTTTCTTT
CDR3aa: CASRTGFAEAFF

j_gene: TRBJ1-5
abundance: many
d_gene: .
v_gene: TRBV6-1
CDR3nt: TGTGCCAGCAGCCTTGGGGCTAGACAGCCCCAGCATTTT
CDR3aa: CASSLGARQPQHF

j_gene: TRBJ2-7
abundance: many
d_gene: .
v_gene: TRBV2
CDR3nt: TGTGCCAGCAATAAGGACAGATCTCCAGGGGAGCAGTACTTC
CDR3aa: CASNKDRSPGEQYF

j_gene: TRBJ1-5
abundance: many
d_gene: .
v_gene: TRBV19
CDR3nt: TGTGCCAGTAGTGTCCTCAGTGGGCCCCAGCATTTT
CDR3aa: CASSVLSGPQHF

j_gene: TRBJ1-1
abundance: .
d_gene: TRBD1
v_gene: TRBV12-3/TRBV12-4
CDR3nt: TGTGCCAGCAGACCAACAGGGGGTGGGGTGAACACTGAAGCTTTCTTT
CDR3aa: CASRPTGGGVNTEAFF

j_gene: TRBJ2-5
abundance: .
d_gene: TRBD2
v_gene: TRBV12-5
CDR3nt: TGTGCTAGTGGTTCCGGACCGGGACTAGCGGGGCAAGAGACCCAGTACTTC
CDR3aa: CASGSGPGLAGQETQYF

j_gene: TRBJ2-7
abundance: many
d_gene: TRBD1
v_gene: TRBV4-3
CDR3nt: TGTGCCAGCAGCCAGGGACAGGGCAGCTCGTACGAGCAGTACTTC
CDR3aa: CASSQGQGSSYEQYF

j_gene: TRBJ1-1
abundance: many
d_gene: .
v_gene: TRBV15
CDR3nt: TGTGCCACCAGCATTATCCTTACCGCTGAAGCTTTCTTT
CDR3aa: CATSIILTAEAFF

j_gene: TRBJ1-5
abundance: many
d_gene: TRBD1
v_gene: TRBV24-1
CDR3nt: TGTGCCACCAGTGATCACGACAGGGATCAGCCCCAGCATTTT
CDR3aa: CATSDHDRDQPQHF

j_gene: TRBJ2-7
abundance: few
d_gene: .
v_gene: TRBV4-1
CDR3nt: TGCGCCAGCAGCCAAGTGGGGGCAGACGTTTACGAGCAGTACTTC
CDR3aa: CASSQVGADVYEQYF

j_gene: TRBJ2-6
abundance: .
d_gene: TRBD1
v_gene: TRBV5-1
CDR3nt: TGCGCCAGCAGCTTTCTGCGACAGGGGGCGCCAGGTGGGGCCAACGTCCTGACTTTC
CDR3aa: CASSFLRQGAPGGANVLTF

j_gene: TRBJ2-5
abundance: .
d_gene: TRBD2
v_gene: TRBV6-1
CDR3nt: TGTGCCAGCAAGCCGGGACTAGCGGACTACCAAGAGACCCAGTACTTC
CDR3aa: CASKPGLADYQETQYF

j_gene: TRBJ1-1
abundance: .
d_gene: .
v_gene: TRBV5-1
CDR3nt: TGCGCCAGCAGAATGGTATCAGGATCGAACACTGAAGCTTTCTTT
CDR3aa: CASRMVSGSNTEAFF

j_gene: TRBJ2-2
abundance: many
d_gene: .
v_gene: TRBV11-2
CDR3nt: TGTGCCAGCAACCTGGCGTACGAGGAGCTGTTTTTT
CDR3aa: CASNLAYEELFF

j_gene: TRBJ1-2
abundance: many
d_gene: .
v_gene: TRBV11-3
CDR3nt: TGTGCCAGCAGCTCATTAAGGCAGGGTATGGCGGGGAAGGAATATGGCTACACCTTC
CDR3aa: CASSSLRQGMAGKEYGYTF

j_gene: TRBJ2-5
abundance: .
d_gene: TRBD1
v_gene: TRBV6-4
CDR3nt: TGTGCCAGCACCAACCTAGGGGTCCGGACAGGGGGCTCGGAGACCCAGTACTTC
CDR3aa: CASTNLGVRTGGSETQYF

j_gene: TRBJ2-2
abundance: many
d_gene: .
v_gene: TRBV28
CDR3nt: TGTGCCAGCAGTCGTACAGGGGTCGTTGGCGGGGTGCTGTTTTTT
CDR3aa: CASSRTGVVGGVLFF

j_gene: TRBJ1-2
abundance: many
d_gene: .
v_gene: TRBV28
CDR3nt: TGTGCCAGCAGTCCCATAACAGGGTATGGCTACACCTTC
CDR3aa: CASSPITGYGYTF

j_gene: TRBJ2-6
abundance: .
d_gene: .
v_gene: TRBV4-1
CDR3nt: TGCGCCAGCAGCCACCCGGGGGAGAAGGTCTCTGGGGCCAACGTCCTGACTTTC
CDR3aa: CASSHPGEKVSGANVLTF

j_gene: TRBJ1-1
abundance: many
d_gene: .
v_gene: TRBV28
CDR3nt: TGTGCCAGCAGCCGCGTAGCGGACAGTGAAGCTTTCTTT
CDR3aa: CASSRVADSEAFF

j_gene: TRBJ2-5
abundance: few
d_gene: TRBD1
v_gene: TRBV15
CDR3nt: TGTGCCACCAGCAGAGAGGGGACAGGGCAAGAGACCCAGTACTTC
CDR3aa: CATSREGTGQETQYF

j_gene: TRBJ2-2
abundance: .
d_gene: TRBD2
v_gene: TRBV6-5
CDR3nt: TGTGCCAGCAGTTTGTCTAGCGGGGGAGCGGGGACCGGGGAGCTGTTTTTT
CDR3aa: CASSLSSGGAGTGELFF

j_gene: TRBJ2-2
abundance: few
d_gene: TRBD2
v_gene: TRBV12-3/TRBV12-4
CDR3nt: TGTGCCAGCAGAAGCGGGACTAGCTCCACCGGGGAGCTGTTTTTT
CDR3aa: CASRSGTSSTGELFF

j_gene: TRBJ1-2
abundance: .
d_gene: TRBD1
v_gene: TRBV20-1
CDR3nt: TGCAGTGCCTACGACAGGGATTATGGCTACACCTTC
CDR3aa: CSAYDRDYGYTF

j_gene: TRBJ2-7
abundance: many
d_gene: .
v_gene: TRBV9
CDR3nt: TGTGCCAGCAGCGCGGAGACAGAAACCTCCTACGAGCAGTACTTC
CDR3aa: CASSAETETSYEQYF

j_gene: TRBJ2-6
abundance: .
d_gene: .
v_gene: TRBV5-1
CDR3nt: TGCGCCAGCAGCTTTAGAGAGGCCAACGTCCTGACTTTC
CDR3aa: CASSFREANVLTF

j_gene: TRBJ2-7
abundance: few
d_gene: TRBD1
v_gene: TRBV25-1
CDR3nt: TGTGCCAGCGGGACCGGGACAGACTACGAGCAGTACTTC
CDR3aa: CASGTGTDYEQYF

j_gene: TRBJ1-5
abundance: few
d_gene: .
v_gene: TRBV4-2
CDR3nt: TGTGCCAGCAGCCAGGACAGTCCAATAACAAATCAGCCCCAGCATTTT
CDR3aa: CASSQDSPITNQPQHF

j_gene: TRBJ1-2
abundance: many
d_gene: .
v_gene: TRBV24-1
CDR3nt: TGTGCCACCAGTGACCCCTTAGGGGGACCTGGCTACACCTTC
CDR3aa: CATSDPLGGPGYTF

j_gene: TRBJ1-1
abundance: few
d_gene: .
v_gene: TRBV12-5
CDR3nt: TGTGCTAGTGGTTGGGGAGGGGGGAACGATGAAGCTTTCTTT
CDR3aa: CASGWGGGNDEAFF

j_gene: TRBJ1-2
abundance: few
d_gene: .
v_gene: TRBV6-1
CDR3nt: TGTGCCAGCAGCCAGGCGGCCGTAGGCTATGGCTACACCTTC
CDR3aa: CASSQAAVGYGYTF